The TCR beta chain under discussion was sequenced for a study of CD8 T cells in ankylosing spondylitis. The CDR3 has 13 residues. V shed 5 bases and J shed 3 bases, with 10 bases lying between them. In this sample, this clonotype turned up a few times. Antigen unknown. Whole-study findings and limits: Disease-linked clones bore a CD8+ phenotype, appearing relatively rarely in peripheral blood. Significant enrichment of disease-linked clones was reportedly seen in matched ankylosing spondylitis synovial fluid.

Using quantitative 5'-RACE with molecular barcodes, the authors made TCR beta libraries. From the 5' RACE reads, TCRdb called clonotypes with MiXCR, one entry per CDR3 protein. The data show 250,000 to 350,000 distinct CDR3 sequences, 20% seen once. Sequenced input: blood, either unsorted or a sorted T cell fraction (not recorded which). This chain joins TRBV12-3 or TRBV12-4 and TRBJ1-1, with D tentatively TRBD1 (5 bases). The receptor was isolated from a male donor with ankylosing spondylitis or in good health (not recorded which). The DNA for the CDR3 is TGTGCCAGCAGTAAAGACAGTTACACTGAAGCTTTCTTT. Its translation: CASSKDSYTEAFF.